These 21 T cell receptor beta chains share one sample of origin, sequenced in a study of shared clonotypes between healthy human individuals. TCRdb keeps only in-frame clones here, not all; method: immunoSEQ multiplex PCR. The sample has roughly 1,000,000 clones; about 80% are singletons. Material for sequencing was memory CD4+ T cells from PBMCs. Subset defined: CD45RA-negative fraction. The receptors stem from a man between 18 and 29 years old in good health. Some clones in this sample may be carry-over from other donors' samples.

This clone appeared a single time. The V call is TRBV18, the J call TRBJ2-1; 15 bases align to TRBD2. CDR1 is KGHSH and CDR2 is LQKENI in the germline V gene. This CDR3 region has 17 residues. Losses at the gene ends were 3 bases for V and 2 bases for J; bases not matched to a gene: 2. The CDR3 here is CASSPGTSGGPYNEQFF. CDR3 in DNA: TGTGCCAGCTCACCTGGGACTAGCGGGGGGCCCTACAATGAGCAGTTCTTC.

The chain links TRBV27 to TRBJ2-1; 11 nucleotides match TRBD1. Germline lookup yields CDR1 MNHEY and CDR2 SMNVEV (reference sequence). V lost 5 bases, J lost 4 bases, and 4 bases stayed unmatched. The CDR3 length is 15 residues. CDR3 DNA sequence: TGTGCCAGCAGTCCGGGACAGGGGGGGTACAATGAGCAGTTCTTC. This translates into CASSPGQGGYNEQFF.

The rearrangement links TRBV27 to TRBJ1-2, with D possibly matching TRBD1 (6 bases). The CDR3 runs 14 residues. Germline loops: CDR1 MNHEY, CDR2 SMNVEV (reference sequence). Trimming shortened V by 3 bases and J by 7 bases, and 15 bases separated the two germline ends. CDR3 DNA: TGTGCCAGCAGTTTCCAGGGGAAGGAGGGTGGCTACACCTTC. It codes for CASSFQGKEGGYTF.

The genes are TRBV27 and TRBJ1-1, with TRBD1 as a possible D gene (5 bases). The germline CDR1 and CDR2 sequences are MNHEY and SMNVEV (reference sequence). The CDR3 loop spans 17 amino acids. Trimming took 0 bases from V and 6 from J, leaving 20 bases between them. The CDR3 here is CASSLSAFRRERSEAFF. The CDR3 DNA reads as TGTGCCAGCAGTTTATCGGCGTTTCGCAGGGAAAGATCTGAAGCTTTCTTT.

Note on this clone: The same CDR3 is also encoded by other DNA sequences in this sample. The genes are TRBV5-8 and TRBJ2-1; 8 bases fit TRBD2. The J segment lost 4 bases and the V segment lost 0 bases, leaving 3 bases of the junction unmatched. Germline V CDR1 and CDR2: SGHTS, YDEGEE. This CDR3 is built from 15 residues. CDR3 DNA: TGTGCCAGCAGCTTGGGACTAGCGCTATACAATGAGCAGTTCTTC. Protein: CASSLGLALYNEQFF.

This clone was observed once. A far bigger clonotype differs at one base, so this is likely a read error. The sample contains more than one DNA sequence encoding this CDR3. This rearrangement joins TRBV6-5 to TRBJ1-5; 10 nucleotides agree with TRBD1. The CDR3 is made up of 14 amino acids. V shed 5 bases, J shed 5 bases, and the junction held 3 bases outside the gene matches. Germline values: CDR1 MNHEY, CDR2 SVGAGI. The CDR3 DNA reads TGTGCCAGCAGTCGGACAGGGGGTGATCAGCCCCAGCATTTT. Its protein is CASSRTGGDQPQHF.

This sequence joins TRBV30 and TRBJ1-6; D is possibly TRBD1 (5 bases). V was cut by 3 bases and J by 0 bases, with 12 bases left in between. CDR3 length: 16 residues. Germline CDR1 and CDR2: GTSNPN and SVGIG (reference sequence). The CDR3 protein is CAWRPKTVSYNSPLHF. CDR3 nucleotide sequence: TGTGCCTGGAGACCCAAGACAGTCTCCTATAATTCACCCCTCCACTTT.

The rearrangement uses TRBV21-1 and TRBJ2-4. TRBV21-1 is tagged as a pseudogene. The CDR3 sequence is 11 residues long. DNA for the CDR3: TGTGCCAGCAAAGACAAAAACATTCAGTACTTC. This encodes CASKDKNIQYF.

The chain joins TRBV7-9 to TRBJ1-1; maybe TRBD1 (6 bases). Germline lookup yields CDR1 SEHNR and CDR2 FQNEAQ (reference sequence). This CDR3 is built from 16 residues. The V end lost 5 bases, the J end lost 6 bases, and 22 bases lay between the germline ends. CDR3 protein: CASSHKQGVGEPEAFF. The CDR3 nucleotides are TGTGCCAGCAGCCATAAACAGGGTGTGGGTGAGCCTGAAGCTTTCTTT.

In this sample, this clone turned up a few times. The CDR3 DNA reads as TGTGCCAGCTCACCACCTCTCTCTCTCAATGAGCAGTTCTTC. Amino acid sequence: CASSPPLSLNEQFF. This chain links TRBV18 with TRBJ2-1; D is undetermined. In germline, CDR1 is KGHSH, CDR2 LQKENI. The CDR3 contains 14 residues. The V end was cut by 0 bases, the J end by 6 bases, with 9 bases between.

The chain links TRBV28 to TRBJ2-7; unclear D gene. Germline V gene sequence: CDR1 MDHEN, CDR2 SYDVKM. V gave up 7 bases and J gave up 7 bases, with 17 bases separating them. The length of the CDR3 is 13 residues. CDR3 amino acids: CASTPRAYSEQYF. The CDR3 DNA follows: TGTGCCAGCACCCCAAGGGCCTACTCTGAGCAGTACTTC.

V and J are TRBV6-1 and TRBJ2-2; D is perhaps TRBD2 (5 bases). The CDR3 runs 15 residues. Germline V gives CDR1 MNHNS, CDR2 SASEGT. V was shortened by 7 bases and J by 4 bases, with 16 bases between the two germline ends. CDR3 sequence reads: CASTNLRRGTGELFF. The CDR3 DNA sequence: TGTGCCAGCACCAATTTAAGACGGGGCACCGGGGAGCTGTTTTTT.

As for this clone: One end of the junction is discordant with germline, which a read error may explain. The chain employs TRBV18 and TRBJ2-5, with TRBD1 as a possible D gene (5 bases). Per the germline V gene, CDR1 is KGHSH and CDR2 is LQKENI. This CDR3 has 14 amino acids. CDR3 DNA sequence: TGTGCCAGCTCATCACCAGGGTCTGACGAGACCCAGTACTTC. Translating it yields CASSSPGSDETQYF.

This chain's CDR3 is CASSSLNPENYGYTF. DNA for the CDR3: TGTGCCAGCAGTTCCCTCAACCCGGAGAACTATGGCTACACCTTC. The V gene is TRBV28, the J gene TRBJ1-2, with D unclear. Germline V CDR1 and CDR2: MDHEN, SYDVKM. Trimming removed 4 bases at V and 2 bases at J, with 14 bases between. This CDR3 has 15 residues.

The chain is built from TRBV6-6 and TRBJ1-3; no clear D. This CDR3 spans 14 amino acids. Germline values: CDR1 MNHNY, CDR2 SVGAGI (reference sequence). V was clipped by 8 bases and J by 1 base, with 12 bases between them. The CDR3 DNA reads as TGTGCCAGCTCCTTGGTGGGGTCTGGAAACACCATATATTTT. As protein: CASSLVGSGNTIYF.

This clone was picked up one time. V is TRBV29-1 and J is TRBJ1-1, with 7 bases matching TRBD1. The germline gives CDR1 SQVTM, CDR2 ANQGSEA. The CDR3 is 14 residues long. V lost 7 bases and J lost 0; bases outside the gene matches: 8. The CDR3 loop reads CSGRQGYMNTEAFF. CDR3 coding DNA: TGCAGCGGTAGACAGGGTTACATGAACACTGAAGCTTTCTTT. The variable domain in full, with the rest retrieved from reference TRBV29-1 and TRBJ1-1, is SAVISQKPSRDICQRGTSLTIQCQVDSQVTMMFWYRQQPGQSLTLIATANQGSEATYESGFVIDKFPISRPNLTFSTLTVSNMSPEDSSIYLCSGRQGYMNTEAFFGQGTRLTVV.

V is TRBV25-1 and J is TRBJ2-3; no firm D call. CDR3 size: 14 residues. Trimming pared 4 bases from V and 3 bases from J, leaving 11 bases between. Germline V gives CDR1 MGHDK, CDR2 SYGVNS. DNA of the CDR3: TGTGCCAGCAGTGTGGCAATAGGTACAGATACGCAGTATTTT. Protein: CASSVAIGTDTQYF.

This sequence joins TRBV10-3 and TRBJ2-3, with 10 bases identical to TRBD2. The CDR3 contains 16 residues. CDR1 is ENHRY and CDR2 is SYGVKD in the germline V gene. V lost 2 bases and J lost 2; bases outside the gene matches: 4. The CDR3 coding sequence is TGTGCCATCAGTGAGATGAGCGGGAGGGTCACAGATACGCAGTATTTT. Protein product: CAISEMSGRVTDTQYF.

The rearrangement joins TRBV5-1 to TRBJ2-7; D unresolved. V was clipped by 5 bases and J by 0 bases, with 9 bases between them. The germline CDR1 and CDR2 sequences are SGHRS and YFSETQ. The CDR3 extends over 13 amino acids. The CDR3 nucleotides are TGCGCCAGCAGGGGCGGCAACTCCTACGAGCAGTACTTC. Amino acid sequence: CASRGGNSYEQYF.

This chain's CDR3 is CASSLGSEGDTQYF. The DNA of the CDR3 is TGCGCCAGCAGCCTCGGGTCAGAGGGAGATACGCAGTATTTT. The chain recombines TRBV5-1 with TRBJ2-3, with D perhaps matching TRBD2 (5 bases). CDR1 and CDR2 (germline): SGHRS, YFSETQ. V lost 4 bases and J lost 5, with 14 bases in between. The length of the CDR3 is 14 residues.

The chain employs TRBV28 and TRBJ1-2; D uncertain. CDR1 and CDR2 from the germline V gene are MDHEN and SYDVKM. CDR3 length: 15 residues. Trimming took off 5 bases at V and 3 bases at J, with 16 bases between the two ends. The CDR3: CASSPPTARHYGYTF. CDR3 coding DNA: TGTGCCAGCAGTCCCCCTACCGCCAGACACTATGGCTACACCTTC.